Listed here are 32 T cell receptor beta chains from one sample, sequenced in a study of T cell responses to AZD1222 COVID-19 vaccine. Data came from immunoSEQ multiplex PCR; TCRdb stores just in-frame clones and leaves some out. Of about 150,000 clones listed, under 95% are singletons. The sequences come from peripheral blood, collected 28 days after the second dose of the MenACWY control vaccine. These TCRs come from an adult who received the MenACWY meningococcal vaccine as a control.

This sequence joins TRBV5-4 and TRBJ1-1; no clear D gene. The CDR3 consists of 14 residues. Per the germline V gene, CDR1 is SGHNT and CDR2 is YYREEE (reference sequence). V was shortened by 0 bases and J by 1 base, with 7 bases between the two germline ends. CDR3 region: CASSLAFGNTEAFF. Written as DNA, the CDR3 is TGTGCCAGCAGCTTGGCCTTCGGGAACACTGAAGCTTTCTTT.

CDR3 coding DNA: TGTGCCAGCAGCTGGGCGGGGAACTACGAGCAGTACTTC. Its protein product is CASSWAGNYEQYF. This rearrangement joins TRBV7-2 to TRBJ2-7; D might be TRBD2 (6 bases). Germline-derived CDR1 and CDR2 are SGHTA and FQGNSA. The CDR3 loop spans 13 amino acids. Trimming shortened V by 4 bases and J by 3 bases, and 10 bases separated the two germline ends.

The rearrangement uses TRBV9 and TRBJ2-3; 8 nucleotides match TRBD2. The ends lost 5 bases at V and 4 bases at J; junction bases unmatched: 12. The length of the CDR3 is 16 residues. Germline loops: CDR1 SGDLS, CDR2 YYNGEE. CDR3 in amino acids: CASSPLRGGRPDTQYF. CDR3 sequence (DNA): TGTGCCAGCAGTCCTCTCCGGGGGGGCCGGCCAGATACGCAGTATTTT.

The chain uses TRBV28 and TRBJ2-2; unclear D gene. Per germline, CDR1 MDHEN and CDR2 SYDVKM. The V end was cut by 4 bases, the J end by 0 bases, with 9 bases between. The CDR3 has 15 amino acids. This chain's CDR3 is CASSSPAANTGELFF. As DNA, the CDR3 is TGTGCCAGCAGTTCGCCAGCCGCGAACACCGGGGAGCTGTTTTTT. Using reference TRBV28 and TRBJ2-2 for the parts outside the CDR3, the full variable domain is DVKVTQSSRYLVKRTGEKVFLECVQDMDHENMFWYRQDPGLGLRLIYFSYDVKMKEKGDIPEGYSVSREKKERFSLILESASTNQTSMYLCASSSPAANTGELFFGEGSRLTVL.

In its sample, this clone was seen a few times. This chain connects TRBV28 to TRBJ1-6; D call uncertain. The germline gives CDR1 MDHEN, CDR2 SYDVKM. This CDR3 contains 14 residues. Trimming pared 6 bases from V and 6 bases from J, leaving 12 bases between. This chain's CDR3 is CASSPVAGNSPLHF. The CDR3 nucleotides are TGTGCCAGCAGCCCCGTTGCGGGTAATTCACCCCTCCACTTT.

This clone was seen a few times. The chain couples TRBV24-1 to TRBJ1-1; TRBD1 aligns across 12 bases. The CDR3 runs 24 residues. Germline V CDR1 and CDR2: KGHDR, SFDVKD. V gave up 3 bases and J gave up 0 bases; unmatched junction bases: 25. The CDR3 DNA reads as TGTGCCACCAGTGATGTTCTAGGGACAGGGGGCGGGAGGAGCATTGTCGTACTGAACACTGAAGCTTTCTTT. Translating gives CATSDVLGTGGGRSIVVLNTEAFF.

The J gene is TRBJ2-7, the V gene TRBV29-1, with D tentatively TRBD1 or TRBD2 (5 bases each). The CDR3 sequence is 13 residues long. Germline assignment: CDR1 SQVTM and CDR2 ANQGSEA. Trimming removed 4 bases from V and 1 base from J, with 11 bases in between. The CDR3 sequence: CSVAGTGSYEQYF. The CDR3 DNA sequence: TGCAGCGTTGCGGGGACGGGATCCTACGAGCAGTACTTC.

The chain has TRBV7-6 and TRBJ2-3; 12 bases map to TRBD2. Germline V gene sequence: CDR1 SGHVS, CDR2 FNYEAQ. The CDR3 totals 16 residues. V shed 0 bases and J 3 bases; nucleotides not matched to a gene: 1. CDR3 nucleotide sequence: TGTGCCAGCAGCTTAGCGCTAGCGGGAGGGACAGATACGCAGTATTTT. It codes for CASSLALAGGTDTQYF.

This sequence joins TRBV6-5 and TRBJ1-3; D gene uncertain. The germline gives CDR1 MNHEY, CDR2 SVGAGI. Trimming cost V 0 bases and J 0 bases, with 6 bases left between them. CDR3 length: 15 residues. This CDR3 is CASSYSADSGNTIYF. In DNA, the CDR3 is TGTGCCAGCAGTTACTCGGCAGACTCTGGAAACACCATATATTTT.

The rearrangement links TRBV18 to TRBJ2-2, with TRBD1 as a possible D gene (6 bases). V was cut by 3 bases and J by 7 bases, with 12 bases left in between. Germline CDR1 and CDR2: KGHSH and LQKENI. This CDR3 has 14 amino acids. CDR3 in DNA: TGTGCCAGCTCACCGAAACAGGGCCACGGGGAGCTGTTTTTT. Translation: CASSPKQGHGELFF.

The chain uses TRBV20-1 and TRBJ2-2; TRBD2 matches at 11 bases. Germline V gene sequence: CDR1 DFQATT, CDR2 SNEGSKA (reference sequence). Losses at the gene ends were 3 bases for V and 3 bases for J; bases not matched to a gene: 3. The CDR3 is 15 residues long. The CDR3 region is CSASPTSGDTGELFF. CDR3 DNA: TGCAGTGCTAGTCCGACTAGCGGGGACACCGGGGAGCTGTTTTTT.

The CDR3 here is CATSSGTGELFF. The CDR3 region has the DNA TGTGCCACCTCGAGCGGAACCGGGGAGCTGTTTTTT. The chain recombines TRBV10-3 with TRBJ2-2; a weak D match, TRBD2 (5 bases). The ends were cut back, 10 bases at V and 5 bases at J, with 11 bases in the middle. From germline, CDR1 is ENHRY and CDR2 SYGVKD. The CDR3 loop spans 12 amino acids.

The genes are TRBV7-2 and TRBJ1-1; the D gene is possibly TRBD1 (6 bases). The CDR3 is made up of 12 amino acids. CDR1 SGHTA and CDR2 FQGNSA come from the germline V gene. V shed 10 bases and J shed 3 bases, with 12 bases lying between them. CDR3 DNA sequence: TGTGCCATATACACAGGGTACACTGAAGCTTTCTTT. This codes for CAIYTGYTEAFF.

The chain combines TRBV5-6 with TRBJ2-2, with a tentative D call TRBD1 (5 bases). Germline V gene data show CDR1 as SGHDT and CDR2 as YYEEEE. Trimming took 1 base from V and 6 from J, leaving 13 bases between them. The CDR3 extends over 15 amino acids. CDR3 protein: CASSLNPGFAGELFF. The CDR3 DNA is TGTGCCAGCAGCTTGAACCCAGGGTTCGCCGGGGAGCTGTTTTTT.

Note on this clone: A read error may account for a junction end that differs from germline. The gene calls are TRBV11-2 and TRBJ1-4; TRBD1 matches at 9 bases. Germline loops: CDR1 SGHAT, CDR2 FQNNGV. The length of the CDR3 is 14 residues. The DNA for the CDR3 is TGTGCCAGCAGCTTATCATCGACAGGGGGTGGGTTAGAGTTT. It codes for CASSLSSTGGGLEF.

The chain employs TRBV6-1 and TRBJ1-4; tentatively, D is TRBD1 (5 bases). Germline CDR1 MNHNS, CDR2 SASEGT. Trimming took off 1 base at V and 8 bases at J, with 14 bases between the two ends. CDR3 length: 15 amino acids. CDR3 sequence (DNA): TGTGCCAGCAGTGAAGTAGAAGGTCGGGGCGAAAAACTGTTTTTT. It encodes CASSEVEGRGEKLFF.

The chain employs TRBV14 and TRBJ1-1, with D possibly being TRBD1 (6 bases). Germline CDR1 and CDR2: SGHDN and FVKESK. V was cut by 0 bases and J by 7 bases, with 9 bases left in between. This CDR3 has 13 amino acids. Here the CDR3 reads CASSQDLQGEAFF. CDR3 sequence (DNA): TGTGCCAGCAGCCAAGATTTACAGGGTGAAGCTTTCTTT.

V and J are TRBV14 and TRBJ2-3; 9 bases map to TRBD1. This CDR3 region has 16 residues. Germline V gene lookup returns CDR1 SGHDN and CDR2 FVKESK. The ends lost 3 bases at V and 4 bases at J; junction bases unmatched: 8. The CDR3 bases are TGTGCCAGCAGCCAGTTTCCGGGACAGGGTCCAGATACGCAGTATTTT. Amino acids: CASSQFPGQGPDTQYF. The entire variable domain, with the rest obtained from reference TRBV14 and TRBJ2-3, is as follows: EAGVTQFPSHSVIEKGQTVTLRCDPISGHDNLYWYRRVMGKEIKFLLHFVKESKQDESGMPNNRFLAERTGGTYSTLKVQPAELEDSGVYFCASSQFPGQGPDTQYFGPGTRLTVL.

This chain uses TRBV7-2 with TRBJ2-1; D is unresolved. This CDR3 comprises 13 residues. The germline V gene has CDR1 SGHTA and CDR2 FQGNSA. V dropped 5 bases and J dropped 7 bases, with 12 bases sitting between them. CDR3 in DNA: TGTGCCAGCAGCCGATACACACAGAATGAGCAGTTCTTC. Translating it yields CASSRYTQNEQFF.

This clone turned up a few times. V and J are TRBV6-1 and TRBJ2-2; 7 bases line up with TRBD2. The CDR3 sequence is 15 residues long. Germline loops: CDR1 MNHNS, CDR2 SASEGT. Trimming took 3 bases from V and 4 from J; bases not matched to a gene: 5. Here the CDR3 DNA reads TGTGCCAGCAGTGACCCTCGGGGGGTCACCGGGGAGCTGTTTTTT. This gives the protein CASSDPRGVTGELFF.

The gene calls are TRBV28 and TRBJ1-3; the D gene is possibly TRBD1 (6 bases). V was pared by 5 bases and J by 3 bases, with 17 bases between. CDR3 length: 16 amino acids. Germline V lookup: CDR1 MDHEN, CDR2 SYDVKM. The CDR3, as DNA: TGTGCCAGCAGTCCCCTCACGGGGGCAGGTGGAAACACCATATATTTT. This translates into CASSPLTGAGGNTIYF. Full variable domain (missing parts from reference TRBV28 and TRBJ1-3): DVKVTQSSRYLVKRTGEKVFLECVQDMDHENMFWYRQDPGLGLRLIYFSYDVKMKEKGDIPEGYSVSREKKERFSLILESASTNQTSMYLCASSPLTGAGGNTIYFGEGSWLTVV.

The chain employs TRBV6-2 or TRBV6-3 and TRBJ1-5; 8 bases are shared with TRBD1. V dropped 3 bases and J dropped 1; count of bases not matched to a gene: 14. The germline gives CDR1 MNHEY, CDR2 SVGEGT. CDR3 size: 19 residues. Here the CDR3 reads CASSYQSGAGGWSNQPQHF. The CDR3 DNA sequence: TGTGCCAGCAGTTATCAATCGGGTGCAGGGGGCTGGAGCAATCAGCCCCAGCATTTT.

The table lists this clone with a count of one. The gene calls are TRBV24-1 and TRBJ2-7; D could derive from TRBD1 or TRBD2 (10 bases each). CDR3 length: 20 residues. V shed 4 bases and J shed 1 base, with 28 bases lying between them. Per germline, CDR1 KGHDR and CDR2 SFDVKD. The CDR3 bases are TGTGCCACCAGTGAACCTGTCGCCGGACAGGGGGGACTAGCGTCCTACGAGCAGTACTTC. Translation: CATSEPVAGQGGLASYEQYF.

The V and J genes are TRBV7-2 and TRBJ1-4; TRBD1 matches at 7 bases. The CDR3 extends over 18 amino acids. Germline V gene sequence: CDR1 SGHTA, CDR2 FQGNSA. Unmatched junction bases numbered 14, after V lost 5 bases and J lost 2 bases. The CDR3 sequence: CASSPHGQGGVTNEKLFF. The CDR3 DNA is TGTGCCAGCAGCCCCCACGGGCAGGGGGGGGTGACTAATGAAAAACTGTTTTTT.

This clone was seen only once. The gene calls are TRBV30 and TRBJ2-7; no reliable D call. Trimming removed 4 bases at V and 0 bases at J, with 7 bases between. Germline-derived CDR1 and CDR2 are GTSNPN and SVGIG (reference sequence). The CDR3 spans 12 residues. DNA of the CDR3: TGTGCCTGGACCAGGAGCTCCTACGAGCAGTACTTC. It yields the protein CAWTRSSYEQYF. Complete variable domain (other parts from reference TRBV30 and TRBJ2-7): SQTIHQWPATLVQPVGSPLSLECTVEGTSNPNLYWYRQAAGRGLQLLFYSVGIGQISSEVPQNLSASRPQDRQFILSSKKLLLSDSGFYLCAWTRSSYEQYFGPGTRLTVT.

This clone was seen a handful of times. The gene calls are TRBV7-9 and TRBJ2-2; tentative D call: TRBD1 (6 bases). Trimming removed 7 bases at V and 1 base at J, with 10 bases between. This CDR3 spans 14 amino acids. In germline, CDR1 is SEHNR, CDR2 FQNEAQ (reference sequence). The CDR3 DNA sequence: TGTGCCAGCACCCAACAGGGGAACACCGGGGAGCTGTTTTTT. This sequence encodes CASTQQGNTGELFF.

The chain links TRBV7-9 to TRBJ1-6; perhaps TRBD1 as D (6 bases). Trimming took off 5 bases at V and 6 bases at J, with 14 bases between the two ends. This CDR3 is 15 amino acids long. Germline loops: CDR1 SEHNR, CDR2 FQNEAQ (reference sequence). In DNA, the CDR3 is TGTGCCAGCAGCCGACAGGTATCGGGTAATTCACCCCTCCACTTT. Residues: CASSRQVSGNSPLHF.

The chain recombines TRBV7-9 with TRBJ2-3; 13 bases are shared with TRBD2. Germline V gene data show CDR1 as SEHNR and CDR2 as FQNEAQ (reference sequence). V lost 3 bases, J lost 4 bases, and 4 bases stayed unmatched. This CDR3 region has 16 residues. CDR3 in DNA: TGTGCCAGCAGCTTGACTAGCGGGAGGCGGGCAGATACGCAGTATTTT. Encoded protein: CASSLTSGRRADTQYF.

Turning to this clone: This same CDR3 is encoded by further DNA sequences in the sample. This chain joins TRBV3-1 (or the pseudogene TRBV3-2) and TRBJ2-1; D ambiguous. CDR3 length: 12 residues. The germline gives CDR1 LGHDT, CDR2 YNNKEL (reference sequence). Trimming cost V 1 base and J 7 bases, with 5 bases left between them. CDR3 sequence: CASSQAGNEQFF. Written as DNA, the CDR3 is TGTGCCAGCAGCCAAGCGGGTAATGAGCAGTTCTTC.

The CDR3 DNA is TGCAGTGCTAGTATGCAGGGGGGGACCACTGAAGCTTTCTTT. Encoded protein: CSASMQGGTTEAFF. This chain links TRBV20-1 with TRBJ1-1, with TRBD1 matching over 7 bases. Unmatched junction bases numbered 8, after V lost 3 bases and J lost 4 bases. CDR1 and CDR2 from the germline V gene are DFQATT and SNEGSKA (reference sequence). The CDR3 totals 14 residues.

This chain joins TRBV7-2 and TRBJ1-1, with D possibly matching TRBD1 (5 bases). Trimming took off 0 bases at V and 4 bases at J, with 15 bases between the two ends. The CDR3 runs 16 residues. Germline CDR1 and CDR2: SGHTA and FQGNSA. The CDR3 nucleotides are TGTGCCAGCAGCTTAGCGCGGTCAGGGCAAGGCACTGAAGCTTTCTTT. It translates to CASSLARSGQGTEAFF.

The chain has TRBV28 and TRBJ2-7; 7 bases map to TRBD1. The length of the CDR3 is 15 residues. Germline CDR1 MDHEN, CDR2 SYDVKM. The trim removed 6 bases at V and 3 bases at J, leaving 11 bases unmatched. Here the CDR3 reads CASSQTGVPHYEQYF. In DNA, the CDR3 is TGTGCCAGCAGCCAAACAGGGGTCCCTCACTACGAGCAGTACTTC.